Presented here are 28 T cell receptor beta chains from one specimen sequenced in a study of PD-1 blockade in mismatch repair-deficient tumors. Clones were sequenced by immunoSEQ multiplex PCR, and TCRdb holds only the in-frame ones, with some missing. The table lists around 68,000 clones, around 80% of them singletons. Here the sequenced sample was peripheral blood, taken 2 weeks after starting pembrolizumab. Receptors were obtained from an adult with mismatch repair-deficient cancer.

Only a few counts were recorded for this clone. This chain connects TRBV6-1 to TRBJ1-3; a weak D match, TRBD1 (5 bases). The CDR3 is 16 residues long. V lost 3 bases, J lost 0 bases, and 12 bases lay in between. CDR1 and CDR2 from the germline V gene are MNHNS and SASEGT. The CDR3: CASSDRGHFSGNTIYF. The CDR3 DNA is TGTGCCAGCAGTGACCGGGGCCACTTCTCTGGAAACACCATATATTTT.

The chain's CDR3 is CASSEVRPRDEQFF. CDR3 DNA: TGTGCCAGCAGTGAGGTCCGTCCTAGGGATGAGCAGTTCTTC. V and J are TRBV6-1 and TRBJ2-1; D unresolved. Germline V gene lookup returns CDR1 MNHNS and CDR2 SASEGT. The CDR3 loop spans 14 amino acids. V lost 3 bases, J lost 8 bases, and 14 bases lay in between.

The rearrangement joins TRBV27 to TRBJ2-5, with D possibly called TRBD1 or TRBD2 (5 bases each). V was clipped by 3 bases and J by 5 bases, with 7 bases between them. CDR1 is MNHEY and CDR2 is SMNVEV in the germline V gene (reference sequence). The CDR3 has 12 amino acids. The CDR3 loop reads CASSFEGETQYF. CDR3 nucleotides: TGTGCCAGCAGTTTTGAGGGGGAGACCCAGTACTTC.

The rearrangement links TRBV9 to TRBJ2-5; 11 bases line up with TRBD1. The CDR3 is 15 amino acids. Trimming took 4 bases from V and 5 from J; bases not matched to a gene: 7. CDR1 is SGDLS and CDR2 is YYNGEE in the germline V gene. CDR3 amino acids: CASSPWTGGGETQYF. CDR3 nucleotide sequence: TGTGCCAGCAGCCCCTGGACAGGGGGCGGTGAGACCCAGTACTTC. Full variable domain (outside the CDR3, taken from reference TRBV9 and TRBJ2-5): DSGVTQTPKHLITATGQRVTLRCSPRSGDLSVYWYQQSLDQGLQFLIQYYNGEERAKGNILERFSAQQFPDLHSELNLSSLELGDSALYFCASSPWTGGGETQYFGPGTRLLVL.

The chain recombines TRBV2 with TRBJ1-2, with a possible D match to TRBD1 (5 bases). The CDR3 is 14 amino acids. The V gene lost 6 bases and the J gene lost 2 bases, with 13 bases spanning the gap. CDR1 and CDR2 from the germline V gene are SNHLY and FYNNEI. For the CDR3, the DNA is TGTGCCAGCAGGGGGGACCGTGGGAACTATGGCTACACCTTC. Its translation is CASRGDRGNYGYTF. Drawing the rest from reference TRBV2 and TRBJ1-2, the complete variable domain is EPEVTQTPSHQVTQMGQEVILRCVPISNHLYFYWYRQILGQKVEFLVSFYNNEISEKSEIFDDQFSVERPDGSNFTLKIRSTKLEDSAMYFCASRGDRGNYGYTFGSGTRLTVV.

The gene calls are TRBV7-8 and TRBJ1-5; D is possibly TRBD1 (5 bases). CDR1 and CDR2 (germline): SGHVS, FQNEAQ. Trimming took 3 bases from V and 3 from J, leaving 12 bases between them. The CDR3 has 15 residues. CDR3 DNA: TGTGCCAGCAGCTTGGACAACAGAGACAATCAGCCCCAGCATTTT. It specifies CASSLDNRDNQPQHF.

The chain joins TRBV14 to TRBJ2-1; weak D call: TRBD1 (6 bases). Deletions cut 4 bases from V and 4 bases from J, with 14 bases between. CDR3 size: 15 residues. Germline values: CDR1 SGHDN, CDR2 FVKESK. The CDR3 nucleotides are TGTGCCAGCAGCCCGCTGGCAGGGGTGTACAATGAGCAGTTCTTC. Protein sequence: CASSPLAGVYNEQFF.

This clone appeared a single time. The V and J genes are TRBV4-1 and TRBJ2-7; the D gene is possibly TRBD1 (5 bases). The V gene's germline CDR1 is MGHRA and CDR2 YSYEKL. Trimming left V 3 bases short and J 3 bases short, with 15 bases between. CDR3 size: 15 residues. The CDR3 DNA is TGCGCCAGCAGCCAGATCCCGACAGTGTACTACGAGCAGTACTTC. Translating it yields CASSQIPTVYYEQYF.

J is TRBJ1-4 and V is TRBV18; 8 bases match TRBD1. Losses at the gene ends were 8 bases for V and 7 bases for J; bases not matched to a gene: 9. The length of the CDR3 is 14 residues. In germline, CDR1 is KGHSH, CDR2 LQKENI. The CDR3 protein is CASTQGARGEKLFF. The CDR3 nucleotides read TGTGCCAGCACCCAGGGGGCCAGAGGTGAAAAACTGTTTTTT.

The CDR3 sequence: CASSPGTYEQYF. The CDR3 nucleotides are TGTGCCAGCAGCCCTGGGACCTACGAGCAGTACTTC. The gene calls are TRBV11-2 and TRBJ2-7; no reliable D call. Germline V gene sequence: CDR1 SGHAT, CDR2 FQNNGV. V was clipped by 5 bases and J by 2 bases, with 7 bases between them. This CDR3 is 12 amino acids long.

The rearrangement links TRBV7-3 to TRBJ2-1, with D unclear. The CDR3 extends over 13 amino acids. CDR1 is SGHTA, CDR2 FQGTGA, per germline. V was pared by 3 bases and J by 4 bases, with 7 bases between. CDR3 residues: CASSFYEYNEQFF. DNA of the CDR3: TGTGCCAGCAGCTTCTACGAATACAATGAGCAGTTCTTC.

J is TRBJ2-5 and V is TRBV7-3, with unresolved D. The V gene lost 5 bases and the J gene lost 5 bases, with 15 bases spanning the gap. Germline-derived CDR1 and CDR2 are SGHTA and FQGTGA. The CDR3 loop spans 14 amino acids. The CDR3 region is CASSTDVRRETQYF. CDR3 nucleotide sequence: TGTGCCAGCAGCACGGACGTTCGTAGGGAGACCCAGTACTTC.

The chain employs TRBV11-1 and TRBJ2-1; TRBD2 matches 11 bases. V trimming: 1 base; J trimming: 3 bases; junction bases outside the gene matches: 8. The germline V gene encodes CDR1 SGHAT and CDR2 FQDESV (reference sequence). CDR3 length: 18 residues. CDR3 protein: CASSLGLAGGKFYNEQFF. The CDR3 DNA follows: TGTGCCAGCAGCTTAGGGTTAGCGGGAGGGAAGTTCTACAATGAGCAGTTCTTC.

The rearrangement joins TRBV10-2 to TRBJ2-3; no clear D. CDR1 and CDR2 from the germline V gene are WSHSY and SAAADI. There are 13 residues in the CDR3. V lost 4 bases, J lost 4 bases, and 9 bases lay in between. This CDR3 is CASSADFADTQYF. The CDR3 region has the DNA TGCGCCAGCAGTGCAGACTTTGCAGATACGCAGTATTTT.

V usage is TRBV6-1 and J usage is TRBJ1-5; D remains ambiguous. Germline CDR1 is MNHNS and CDR2 is SASEGT. The CDR3 sequence is 13 residues long. V gave up 3 bases and J gave up 4 bases, with 7 bases separating them. The CDR3 loop is CASSDAWNQPQHF. As DNA, the CDR3 is TGTGCCAGCAGTGACGCGTGGAATCAGCCCCAGCATTTT.

This clone was seen just once. This chain joins TRBV5-1 and TRBJ1-1; D uncertain. Germline values: CDR1 SGHRS, CDR2 YFSETQ. Trimming stripped 4 bases from V and 1 base from J, with 17 bases between. The CDR3 covers 16 residues. CDR3 residues: CASSVTPSTGNTEAFF. CDR3 coding DNA: TGCGCCAGCAGCGTGACCCCAAGTACGGGGAACACTGAAGCTTTCTTT.

This chain joins TRBV19 and TRBJ2-1, with 11 bases matching TRBD2. The trim removed 3 bases at V and 2 bases at J, leaving 9 bases unmatched. The germline V gene encodes CDR1 LNHDA and CDR2 SQIVND (reference sequence). The CDR3 length is 18 residues. As DNA, the CDR3 is TGTGCCAGTAGTATTCATGTAGCGGGAGGGCTGCCCTACAATGAGCAGTTCTTC. Protein product: CASSIHVAGGLPYNEQFF.

This clone came up once. The rearrangement links TRBV9 to TRBJ2-5, with D maybe TRBD1 (5 bases). This CDR3 has 15 amino acids. CDR1 is SGDLS, CDR2 YYNGEE, per germline. V dropped 2 bases and J dropped 3 bases, with 14 bases sitting between them. The CDR3 sequence is CASSVWGRAEETQYF. In DNA form, the CDR3 reads TGTGCCAGCAGCGTTTGGGGCAGGGCAGAAGAGACCCAGTACTTC.

This chain links TRBV5-1 with TRBJ2-5; the D is unclear. This CDR3 region has 13 residues. Germline CDR1 is SGHRS and CDR2 is YFSETQ. V lost 0 bases and J 4 bases, leaving 7 bases between the germline ends. Here the CDR3 DNA reads TGCGCCAGCAGCTTGGCCGAAGGAGAGACCCAGTACTTC. Protein product: CASSLAEGETQYF.

The rearrangement links TRBV2 to TRBJ2-1, with 9 bases aligning to TRBD2. V lost 6 bases to trimming and J lost 7 bases; unmatched junction nucleotides: 13. The CDR3 loop spans 16 amino acids. Germline CDR1 and CDR2: SNHLY and FYNNEI. The CDR3 DNA reads TGTGCCAGCAGGACCCGATATAGCGGGAGTGGAAATGAGCAGTTCTTC. This codes for CASRTRYSGSGNEQFF.

The CDR3 nucleotides read TGTGCCATCAGCTCGACAGGGTCATCAACTAATGAAAAACTGTTTTTT. Its protein is CAISSTGSSTNEKLFF. The rearrangement uses TRBV10-3 and TRBJ1-4; 7 nucleotides agree with TRBD1. CDR3 length: 16 residues. Per germline, CDR1 ENHRY and CDR2 SYGVKD. With V trimmed by 6 bases and J by 0 bases, 7 bases remained unmatched.

J is TRBJ2-7 and V is TRBV7-2; TRBD2 is a possible D gene (5 bases). Germline CDR1 SGHTA, CDR2 FQGNSA. V was cut by 1 base and J by 0 bases, with 7 bases left in between. This CDR3 contains 14 residues. CDR3 sequence (DNA): TGTGCCAGCAGCTTAGTAGCGAACTCCTACGAGCAGTACTTC. This sequence encodes CASSLVANSYEQYF.

The chain recombines TRBV6-1 with TRBJ1-1; weak D call: TRBD1 (5 bases). Germline lookup yields CDR1 MNHNS and CDR2 SASEGT. The V and J ends lost 7 bases and 9 bases respectively, with 12 bases between them. The CDR3 length is 11 residues. The CDR3 protein is CASIEGAQAFF. The CDR3 DNA follows: TGTGCCAGCATAGAAGGGGCCCAAGCTTTCTTT.

The chain carries TRBV6-5 and TRBJ2-6; 7 bases are a match to TRBD1. Germline CDR1 reads MNHEY; CDR2 reads SVGAGI. This CDR3 has 13 amino acids. V shed 4 bases, J shed 10 bases, and the junction held 4 bases outside the gene matches. The CDR3, as DNA: TGTGCCAGCAGTTTGGACAGGAAAAACGTCCTGACTTTC. Protein sequence: CASSLDRKNVLTF.

The genes are TRBV25-1 and TRBJ1-1, with D unresolved. In germline, CDR1 is MGHDK, CDR2 SYGVNS. V dropped 5 bases and J dropped 1 base, with 11 bases sitting between them. This CDR3 is built from 14 residues. The CDR3 protein is CASSFYGPNTEAFF. In DNA form, the CDR3 reads TGTGCCAGCAGTTTCTACGGGCCGAACACTGAAGCTTTCTTT.

The V call is TRBV20-1, the J call TRBJ1-1; unclear D gene. V gave up 4 bases and J gave up 9 bases, with 12 bases separating them. The CDR3 spans 11 residues. Germline V gene lookup returns CDR1 DFQATT and CDR2 SNEGSKA (reference sequence). Here the CDR3 reads CSANMGSQAFF. CDR3 nucleotides: TGCAGTGCTAATATGGGCAGCCAAGCTTTCTTT.

V usage is TRBV14 and J usage is TRBJ2-5, with D unclear. The V gene's germline CDR1 is SGHDN and CDR2 FVKESK. The length of the CDR3 is 12 residues. V shed 0 bases and J shed 5 bases, with 4 bases lying between them. CDR3 sequence reads: CASSQEDETQYF. The CDR3, as DNA: TGTGCCAGCAGCCAAGAAGATGAGACCCAGTACTTC.

The rearrangement links TRBV5-1 to TRBJ2-1, with 10 bases fitting TRBD2. The CDR3 is 15 residues long. The germline CDR1 and CDR2 sequences are SGHRS and YFSETQ. The trim removed 4 bases at V and 5 bases at J, leaving 6 bases unmatched. The CDR3 loop is CASSHGTSANNEQFF. The CDR3 DNA follows: TGCGCCAGCAGCCACGGGACTAGCGCCAACAATGAGCAGTTCTTC. The complete variable domain, with remaining parts taken from reference TRBV5-1 and TRBJ2-1, reads KAGVTQTPRYLIKTRGQQVTLSCSPISGHRSVSWYQQTPGQGLQFLFEYFSETQRNKGNFPGRFSGRQFSNSRSEMNVSTLELGDSALYLCASSHGTSANNEQFFGPGTRLTVL.